The clone carrying this T cell receptor (beta chain) has a handful of counts. This sample is drawn from a study of blood T cell repertoires in COVID-19. Overall study: Acute and convalescent COVID-19 specimens originated in the United States, Italy and Spain.

The length of the CDR3 is 17 residues. Germline assignment: CDR1 SGHRS and CDR2 YFSETQ. Trimming left V 4 bases short and J 1 base short, with 20 bases between. Per the original data handling: Amplified reference gene primers provided the basis for estimating nucleated cell counts. The assay was immunoSEQ multiplex PCR, and TCRdb's table has in-frame clones only and misses some. That table furnishes V, J and clone size, whereas the DNA furnished D and trimming. This table holds roughly 360,000 clones, around 86% found once. Participants' own reports of clinical history determined their cohort assignment. The recovered donors of Cohort 3 showed two negative PCRs, clearance, or symptom resolution.

The clonotype originates from a woman between 45 and 60 years old who had recovered from COVID-19. The chain links TRBV5-1 to TRBJ1-1; D is possibly TRBD1 (6 bases). The specimen was PBMCs or T cells enriched from blood (not recorded which). This CDR3 is CASSENRQASPNTEAFF. In nucleotides, the CDR3 is TGCGCCAGCAGCGAGAACCGACAGGCAAGTCCGAACACTGAAGCTTTCTTT.